The sequence of this TCR beta chain was determined in a study of shared clonotypes between healthy human individuals. Here immunoSEQ multiplex PCR was the method, and the copy in TCRdb shows in-frame clones only, minus some. The sample shows millions of clones, 85% to 95% of them seen only once. The CDR3 has 13 amino acids. The V end was cut by 7 bases, the J end by 13 bases, with 18 bases between. The germline V gene encodes CDR1 SGHDT and CDR2 YYEEEE. This chain joins TRBV5-6 and TRBJ1-6; TRBD1 is a possible D gene (5 bases). Sequencing used naive CD4+ T cells sorted from blood. Subset reported: CD45RA+ positively selected. This clonotype was sampled from a man between 18 and 35 years old in good health. CDR3 region: CASGPTWGVPLHF. For the CDR3, the DNA is TGTGCCAGCGGACCCACATGGGGGGTCCCCCTCCACTTT.